This passage covers 15 T cell receptor beta chains from one sample sequenced in a study of early T cells in non-severe SARS-CoV-2 infection. From the 5' RACE reads, TCRdb called clonotypes with MiXCR, one entry per CDR3 protein. The table records under 60,000 distinct CDR3 sequences, just over 8% of them present only once. The sequencing input was whole blood. The receptor source for this set is an adult who was a healthcare worker with PCR-confirmed SARS-CoV-2 infection or an uninfected control (not recorded which).

Here the CDR3 DNA reads TGTGCCAGCAGCCGCGAGGAGGACCGCTCCTACGAGCAGTACTTC. Protein product: CASSREEDRSYEQYF. V usage is TRBV11-2 and J usage is TRBJ2-7; a possible D gene is TRBD2 (5 bases). The length of the CDR3 is 15 residues. In germline, CDR1 is SGHAT, CDR2 FQNNGV. V lost 5 bases, J lost 0 bases, and 14 bases lay in between.

There are a few counts of this clonotype. The chain recombines TRBV5-1 with TRBJ2-1, with D uncertain. CDR1 and CDR2 from the germline V gene are SGHRS and YFSETQ. There are 15 residues in the CDR3. V lost 1 base and J lost 0, with 8 bases in between. CDR3 sequence reads: CASSLPDLSYNEQFF. The CDR3, as DNA: TGCGCCAGCAGCTTGCCGGACCTCTCCTACAATGAGCAGTTCTTC.

The chain joins TRBV6-1 to TRBJ2-7, with D possibly matching TRBD2 (6 bases). CDR1 is MNHNS, CDR2 SASEGT, per germline. The CDR3 has 15 residues. V was clipped by 6 bases and J by 3 bases, with 18 bases between them. In DNA form, the CDR3 reads TGTGCCAGCAGAGTTATCCGGGACGGGAGCTACGAGCAGTACTTC. Its protein product is CASRVIRDGSYEQYF.

This clonotype was observed a handful of times. The chain is built from TRBV4-3 and TRBJ2-7, with no clear D. Germline V gene lookup returns CDR1 LGHNA and CDR2 YSLEER. V was cut by 0 bases and J by 3 bases, with 0 bases left in between. This CDR3 contains 11 residues. The CDR3 coding sequence is TGCGCCAGCAGCCAAGACTACGAGCAGTACTTC. Translation: CASSQDYEQYF.

This clonotype was picked up many times. This rearrangement joins TRBV3-1 to TRBJ2-7; a possible D gene is TRBD1 (6 bases). The V and J ends lost 1 base and 6 bases respectively, with 7 bases between them. The CDR3 runs 12 residues. Germline CDR1 and CDR2: LGHDT and YNNKEL (reference sequence). CDR3: CASSQARGEQYF. CDR3 bases: TGTGCCAGCAGCCAAGCCAGGGGCGAGCAGTACTTC.

This clonotype has at least ten counts. The gene calls are TRBV7-3 and TRBJ2-5, with D unclear. The CDR3 has 13 amino acids. The V end was cut by 1 base, the J end by 1 base, with 4 bases between. Germline CDR1 and CDR2: SGHTA and FQGTGA. In DNA, the CDR3 is TGTGCCAGCAGCTTAAACAGCCAAGAGACCCAGTACTTC. This gives the protein CASSLNSQETQYF.

This clonotype was counted a single time. CDR3 bases: TGTGCCACCAGTGATTCGTTGACGGGACAGGGTGGAAATCAGCCCCAGCATTTT. Translating gives CATSDSLTGQGGNQPQHF. This chain uses TRBV24-1 with TRBJ1-5; 9 bases are shared with TRBD1. The CDR3 sequence is 18 residues long. V was pared by 2 bases and J by 4 bases, with 11 bases of the junction left unmatched. Germline V CDR1 and CDR2: KGHDR, SFDVKD.

This clonotype turned up a few times. The chain has TRBV5-1 and TRBJ2-1; TRBD2 might be the D (6 bases). The V and J ends lost 5 bases and 3 bases respectively, with 12 bases between them. The CDR3 runs to 14 residues. The germline CDR1 and CDR2 sequences are SGHRS and YFSETQ. CDR3 residues: CASRQVADYNEQFF. In nucleotides, the CDR3 is TGCGCCAGCAGACAGGTAGCGGACTACAATGAGCAGTTCTTC.

The CDR3 nucleotides read TGTGCCAGCAGTTATTACGGTAGCGGGGGGTCCGAGACCCAGTACTTC. This sequence encodes CASSYYGSGGSETQYF. V usage is TRBV6-2 or TRBV6-3 and J usage is TRBJ2-5; 10 bases map to TRBD2. Trimming removed 3 bases from V and 5 bases from J; junction bases left unmatched: 9. CDR3 length: 16 residues. Germline V gives CDR1 MNHEY, CDR2 SVGEGT.

In this sample, this clonotype turned up a few times. V gene TRBV2 combines with J gene TRBJ2-2; TRBD2 agrees at 8 bases. Germline lookup yields CDR1 SNHLY and CDR2 FYNNEI. The CDR3 extends over 17 amino acids. The ends lost 0 bases at V and 3 bases at J; junction bases unmatched: 6. The CDR3 sequence: CASSEAPGGGYTGELFF. CDR3 coding DNA: TGTGCCAGCAGTGAAGCCCCCGGGGGGGGCTACACCGGGGAGCTGTTTTTT.

V is TRBV28 and J is TRBJ2-3, with 7 bases identical to TRBD1. V lost 7 bases and J lost 7; bases outside the gene matches: 11. This CDR3 is built from 14 residues. Germline V gives CDR1 MDHEN, CDR2 SYDVKM. CDR3 DNA: TGTGCCAGCATTTTGACAGGGTTGACCCATACGCAGTATTTT. Translating gives CASILTGLTHTQYF.

The gene calls are TRBV2 and TRBJ2-1; 10 nucleotides match TRBD2. Trimming cost V 3 bases and J 6 bases; bases outside gene matches: 5. CDR3 length: 15 amino acids. Germline loops: CDR1 SNHLY, CDR2 FYNNEI. The CDR3 bases are TGTGCCAGCAGTGATGGGCTAGCGGGGGCCAATGAGCAGTTCTTC. It yields the protein CASSDGLAGANEQFF.

The table lists this clonotype with a few counts. The V and J genes are TRBV10-2 and TRBJ1-1, with 7 bases that match TRBD1. This CDR3 is 13 amino acids long. Germline CDR1 is WSHSY and CDR2 is SAAADI. The J segment lost 0 bases and the V segment lost 6 bases, leaving 1 base of the junction unmatched. The CDR3 sequence is CASSDRVNTEAFF. As DNA, the CDR3 is TGCGCCAGCAGCGACAGGGTGAACACTGAAGCTTTCTTT.

This clonotype was observed a handful of times. The gene calls are TRBV6-2 or TRBV6-3 and TRBJ2-3, with no clear D. The CDR3 runs to 11 residues. The germline gives CDR1 MNHEY, CDR2 SVGEGT. Trimming pared 8 bases from V and 3 bases from J, leaving 6 bases between. DNA for the CDR3: TGTGCCAGCGGCTATACAGATACGCAGTATTTT. Translation gives CASGYTDTQYF.

This clonotype has more than one count but fewer than ten. This chain connects TRBV12-3 or TRBV12-4 to TRBJ2-7; TRBD1 is a possible D gene (5 bases). The CDR3 totals 13 residues. The V end lost 5 bases, the J end lost 4 bases, and 12 bases lay between the germline ends. The CDR3 loop reads CASSPDSKYEQYF. In nucleotides, the CDR3 is TGTGCCAGCAGTCCTGACAGTAAATACGAGCAGTACTTC.